This T cell receptor beta chain appears in the sequencing data of a study of T cells in Graves' hyperthyroidism and ophthalmopathy. The CDR3 is 15 residues long. V was clipped by 5 bases and J by 2 bases, with 13 bases between them. Germline CDR1 is SEHNR and CDR2 is FQNEAQ (reference sequence). Study-level points and caveats: Ophthalmopathy, which appeared later, was predicted by the model a median about 6 months before onset. Appearing also in blood were most of the thyroid clonotypes expanded above 0.001.

Of note for this clonotype: Its antigen is unidentified.

It was uncontrolled infection, other autoimmune disease, pregnancy or lactation that excluded patients. Fresh peripheral blood, around 9.3 ml of it, supplied the PBMCs. Amplification targeted TCR beta CDR3 regions from RNA transcripts. During a first-round RT-PCR of the TCR CDR3, the HTBI primer set was used. TCRdb re-called the multiplex PCR reads with MiXCR, one entry per CDR3 protein. This table has fewer than 650,000 distinct CDR3 sequences, around 15% appearing once. The rearrangement uses TRBV7-9 and TRBJ1-3; the D gene is possibly TRBD1 (5 bases). The sequenced sample was blood. This sequence was found in a woman between 40 and 50 years old with Graves' hyperthyroidism. Here the CDR3 reads CASSMWTSPGNTIYF. DNA for the CDR3: TGTGCCAGCAGCATGTGGACAAGCCCTGGAAACACCATATATTTT.